This TCR beta chain was sequenced during a study of shared clonotypes between healthy human individuals. The CDR3 consists of 15 residues. Some clones are missing from TCRdb's copy, which holds only in-frame ones; the method was immunoSEQ multiplex PCR. This table has 850,000 to 1,200,000 clones, about 75% appearing once. The gene calls are TRBV21-1 and TRBJ2-7; TRBD2 is the table's D call, not checked against the DNA. TRBV21-1 is given as a pseudogene. What was sequenced was memory CD4+ T cells sorted from blood. The sample's subset: CD45RA-negative fraction. This clonotype was obtained from a man between 18 and 29 years old in good health. The CDR3 DNA is TGTGCCAGGCGAGCCCGGGCCTCGAGGGCCTACGAGCAGTACTTC. Translating it yields CARRARASRAYEQYF.